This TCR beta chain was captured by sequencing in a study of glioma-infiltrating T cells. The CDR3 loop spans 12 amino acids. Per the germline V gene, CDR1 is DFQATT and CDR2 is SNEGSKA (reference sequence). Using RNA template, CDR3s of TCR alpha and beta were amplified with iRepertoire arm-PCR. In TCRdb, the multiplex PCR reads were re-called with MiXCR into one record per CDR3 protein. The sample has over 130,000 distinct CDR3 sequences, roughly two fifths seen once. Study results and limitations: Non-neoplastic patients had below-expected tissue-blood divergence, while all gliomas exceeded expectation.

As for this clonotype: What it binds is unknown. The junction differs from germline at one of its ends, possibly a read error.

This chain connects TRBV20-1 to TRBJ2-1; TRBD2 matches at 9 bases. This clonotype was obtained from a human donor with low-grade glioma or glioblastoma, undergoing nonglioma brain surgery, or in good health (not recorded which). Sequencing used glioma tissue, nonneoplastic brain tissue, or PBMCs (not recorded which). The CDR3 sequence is CSAPGTSYEQLF. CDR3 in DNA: TGCAGTGCTCCTGGGACTAGCTATGAGCAGCTCTTC.